The next 20 T cell receptor beta chains were all read from a single sample in a study of T cells in Graves' hyperthyroidism and ophthalmopathy. Amplified TCR beta CDR3 regions derived from RNA transcripts. An initial round of RT-PCR targeting the TCR CDR3 relied on the HTBI primer set. Each CDR3 protein is one row after TCRdb ran MiXCR on the multiplex PCR reads. Here the sample spans about 280,000 distinct CDR3 sequences, 25% to 30% being singletons. Specimen: blood. All receptors derive from a man aged 40-49 years with Graves' hyperthyroidism that later progressed to Graves' ophthalmopathy.

This clonotype came up many times. The V gene is TRBV6-1, the J gene TRBJ2-5; 7 bases map to TRBD1. The CDR3 loop spans 13 amino acids. V lost 2 bases to trimming and J lost 3 bases; unmatched junction nucleotides: 0. Germline CDR1 is MNHNS and CDR2 is SASEGT. CDR3 sequence: CASSEQGEETQYF. CDR3 DNA sequence: TGTGCCAGCAGTGAACAGGGGGAAGAGACCCAGTACTTC.

This clonotype was found many times. The rearrangement uses TRBV15 and TRBJ2-5, with D perhaps matching TRBD1 (5 bases). The CDR3 contains 16 residues. The germline V gene encodes CDR1 LNHNV and CDR2 YYDKDF (reference sequence). The V end was cut by 1 base, the J end by 4 bases, with 16 bases between. CDR3 protein: CATSRGWQGSGETQYF. CDR3 sequence (DNA): TGTGCCACCAGCAGAGGTTGGCAGGGCTCGGGAGAGACCCAGTACTTC.

This clonotype was observed a few times. V gene TRBV11-2 combines with J gene TRBJ1-1, with D maybe TRBD1 (5 bases). V shed 2 bases and J shed 5 bases, with 9 bases lying between them. Per the germline V gene, CDR1 is SGHAT and CDR2 is FQNNGV. This CDR3 is built from 13 residues. The CDR3 here is CASSLPGHTEAFF. CDR3 sequence (DNA): TGTGCCAGCAGCTTACCAGGGCATACTGAAGCTTTCTTT.

The sample holds many counts of this clonotype. This chain connects TRBV30 to TRBJ1-6; 7 bases are shared with TRBD1. The CDR3 spans 16 residues. Germline V gives CDR1 GTSNPN, CDR2 SVGIG (reference sequence). V was clipped by 8 bases and J by 0 bases; unmatched bases: 10. CDR3: CAMELDRHSYNSPLHF. The CDR3 nucleotides are TGTGCCATGGAATTGGACAGGCACTCCTATAATTCACCCCTCCACTTT.

This clonotype was counted ten times or more. J is TRBJ2-5 and V is TRBV4-1; TRBD1 or TRBD2 may be the D gene (5 bases each). The germline CDR1 and CDR2 sequences are MGHRA and YSYEKL. CDR3 size: 14 residues. The V and J ends lost 4 bases and 5 bases respectively, with 14 bases between them. The CDR3 region has the DNA TGCGCCAGCAGCCCTGGGACCGACCGGGAGACCCAGTACTTC. Translated, it gives CASSPGTDRETQYF.

This clonotype came up many times. V gene TRBV6-5 combines with J gene TRBJ1-2; D remains ambiguous. The CDR3 spans 13 residues. Germline CDR1 and CDR2: MNHEY and SVGAGI. V lost 2 bases and J 5 bases, leaving 9 bases between the germline ends. In DNA form, the CDR3 reads TGTGCCAGCAGTTACCAACTAGGGTATGGCTACACCTTC. Protein sequence: CASSYQLGYGYTF.

This clonotype was counted at least ten times. The chain recombines TRBV7-8 with TRBJ2-2, with D possibly being TRBD2 (7 bases). CDR1 SGHVS and CDR2 FQNEAQ come from the germline V gene. V was shortened by 6 bases and J by 0 bases, with 23 bases between the two germline ends. This CDR3 comprises 19 residues. The CDR3 DNA sequence: TGTGCCAGCAGGCGAAGGGGGAGGGCTACAGGCCCGAACACCGGGGAGCTGTTTTTT. Protein product: CASRRRGRATGPNTGELFF.

This clonotype has at least ten counts. The chain uses TRBV12-3 or TRBV12-4 and TRBJ2-7; D is possibly TRBD1 (6 bases). Trimming pared 6 bases from V and 2 bases from J, leaving 17 bases between. The CDR3 spans 15 residues. CDR3 protein: CASRHVGQSAYEQYF. CDR3 in DNA: TGTGCCAGCAGGCATGTCGGACAGTCGGCCTACGAGCAGTACTTC.

This clonotype appeared many times. The chain carries TRBV12-3 or TRBV12-4 and TRBJ2-2; 10 bases are shared with TRBD2. This CDR3 spans 14 amino acids. The V and J ends lost 7 bases and 4 bases, in that order; junction bases with no gene match: 3. The DNA for the CDR3 is TGTGCCAGCAAGCGGGAGGGAGGCACCGGGGAGCTGTTTTTT. Protein product: CASKREGGTGELFF.

This clonotype was picked up many times. This sequence joins TRBV7-9 and TRBJ1-2; D is undetermined. With 4 bases removed from V and 4 bases from J, the gap between germline ends came to 13 bases. The CDR3 loop spans 14 amino acids. Germline V gene sequence: CDR1 SEHNR, CDR2 FQNEAQ (reference sequence). The CDR3 loop reads CASSSHRQAYGYTF. CDR3 coding DNA: TGTGCCAGCAGCTCCCATCGGCAGGCCTATGGCTACACCTTC.

This clonotype was seen at least ten times. Germline and junction disagree at one end, which may indicate a read error. The chain couples TRBV6-1 to TRBJ2-7, with TRBD2 identical over 10 bases. CDR3 size: 15 residues. Germline-derived CDR1 and CDR2 are MNHNS and SASEGT. The CDR3 protein is CASATFLAGDYEQHF. The CDR3 DNA reads TGTGCCAGCGCCACCTTTCTAGCGGGAGACTACGAGCAGCACTTC.

The CDR3 nucleotides read TGTGCCAGCAGTTTAACGGGACTAGATGAGACCCAGTACTTC. Its protein is CASSLTGLDETQYF. V gene TRBV27 combines with J gene TRBJ2-5; 8 positions match TRBD2. The length of the CDR3 is 14 residues. V was clipped by 2 bases and J by 5 bases; unmatched bases: 4. Germline-derived CDR1 and CDR2 are MNHEY and SMNVEV (reference sequence).

The rearrangement joins TRBV7-2 to TRBJ1-2; 7 nucleotides line up with TRBD1. Germline loops: CDR1 SGHTA, CDR2 FQGNSA. This CDR3 is built from 15 residues. The trim removed 5 bases at V and 1 base at J, leaving 7 bases unmatched. Here the CDR3 reads CASSLGQSINYGYTF. The CDR3, as DNA: TGTGCCAGCAGCCTGGGACAGAGCATTAACTATGGCTACACCTTC.

At least ten counts were recorded for this clonotype. This rearrangement joins TRBV18 to TRBJ2-2, with no clear D. This CDR3 is 14 amino acids long. Per germline, CDR1 KGHSH and CDR2 LQKENI. The germline V and J ends were trimmed by 5 bases and 2 bases, with 9 bases remaining between them. CDR3 sequence (DNA): TGTGCCAGCTCAACCAGGTCAAACACCGGGGAGCTGTTTTTT. This sequence encodes CASSTRSNTGELFF.

This clonotype was recorded at least ten times. The rearrangement links TRBV12-3 or TRBV12-4 to TRBJ1-1, with D possibly TRBD1 on 5 matching bases. The CDR3 is 13 residues long. V lost 7 bases to trimming and J lost 0 bases, with 9 bases between them. The CDR3 spells CASNQGMNTEAFF. CDR3 sequence (DNA): TGTGCCAGCAACCAGGGAATGAACACTGAAGCTTTCTTT.

This chain uses TRBV2 with TRBJ1-1; D gene uncertain. V was clipped by 7 bases and J by 0 bases, with 15 bases between them. The germline V gene encodes CDR1 SNHLY and CDR2 FYNNEI. The CDR3 sequence is 15 residues long. CDR3 bases: TGTGCCAGCACCCTGGACGGTCTCATGAACACTGAAGCTTTCTTT. Translated: CASTLDGLMNTEAFF. Drawing the rest from reference TRBV2 and TRBJ1-1, the complete variable domain is EPEVTQTPSHQVTQMGQEVILRCVPISNHLYFYWYRQILGQKVEFLVSFYNNEISEKSEIFDDQFSVERPDGSNFTLKIRSTKLEDSAMYFCASTLDGLMNTEAFFGQGTRLTVV.

This clonotype was picked up many times. The CDR3 nucleotides are TGTGCCAGCAGTGGGGGGACCTATCAGCCCCAGCATTTT. Its translation: CASSGGTYQPQHF. The V gene is TRBV6-1, the J gene TRBJ1-5, with D tentatively TRBD1 (5 bases). The CDR3 contains 13 residues. V gave up 4 bases and J gave up 5 bases, with 9 bases separating them. Germline V gene lookup returns CDR1 MNHNS and CDR2 SASEGT.

The sample holds many counts of this clonotype. One base away lies a much larger clone, so this may be a sequencing read error. V usage is TRBV7-2 and J usage is TRBJ2-7; no definite D call. CDR1 and CDR2 from the germline V gene are SGHTA and FQGNSA. The CDR3 has 12 amino acids. CDR3 loop: CVSSPDDYEQYF. CDR3 in DNA: TGTGTCAGCAGCCCCGACGACTACGAGCAGTACTTC. The entire variable domain, with the rest obtained from reference TRBV7-2 and TRBJ2-7, is as follows: GAGVSQSPSNKVTEKGKDVELRCDPISGHTALYWYRQSLGQGLEFLIYFQGNSAPDKSGLPSDRFSAERTGGSVSTLTIQRTQQEDSAVYLCVSSPDDYEQYFGPGTRLTVT.

V usage is TRBV6-5 and J usage is TRBJ1-2, with 9 bases that match TRBD1. V was clipped by 2 bases and J by 0 bases; unmatched bases: 7. The germline V gene has CDR1 MNHEY and CDR2 SVGAGI. CDR3 length equals 17 residues. CDR3 amino acids: CASSYKGQGTANYGYTF. The CDR3 nucleotides are TGTGCCAGCAGTTACAAGGGACAGGGAACAGCTAACTATGGCTACACCTTC.

At least ten counts were recorded for this clonotype. The chain is built from TRBV20-1 and TRBJ2-2; 11 bases are shared with TRBD2. V lost 2 bases and J lost 5; bases outside the gene matches: 1. CDR1 and CDR2 from the germline V gene are DFQATT and SNEGSKA (reference sequence). The CDR3 is 14 residues long. CDR3 sequence (DNA): TGCAGTGCTAGAATAGCGGGAGGGACCGGGGAGCTGTTTTTT. Translating gives CSARIAGGTGELFF.